This T cell receptor (beta chain) was captured in a study of T cell responses to AZD1222 COVID-19 vaccine (dated by TCRdb to about 2021). Regarding the complete study: A total of over 230 trial participants underwent TCR sequencing, of whom 207 had received two doses of AZD1222 and around 26 had received two doses of the MenACWY control vaccine. Enrollment into the trials was organized by age into subgroups of 18-55, 56-69 and 70-plus years, and those subgroups contained roughly 150, 30 and 60 TCR-sequenced participants, respectively. Study-level results and caveats: Participants were mostly white British, with more females than males. The authors suggested clonal diversity may have been underestimated. The whole spike protein was spanned by vaccine-associated CD4 TCRs, and dominant responses were seen in regions 160-218 and 743-854. The 56-69-year group was small, and its depth increase did not reach significance, likely because of low power. Epitopes outside the regions mutated in the B.1.351 and B.1.1.7 variants were reportedly recognized by nearly half of the unique spike-specific TCRs. Only six AZD1222 recipients were SARS-CoV-2 seropositive at baseline, limiting conclusions about previously exposed vaccinees. Spike-specific TCR breadth and depth rose significantly after two AZD1222 doses compared with day 0 and with MenACWY recipients. No day 14 peak-response samples were available, so repertoires were characterized only after the peak T cell response.

The CDR3 regions of human TCRbeta chains were analyzed by immunosequencing. The authors' analysis ran thus. TCRs in the repertoires were matched against a reference library of SARS-CoV-2-specific TCRs that had been generated with the MIRA antigen-specificity platform. Breadth meant the fraction of unique TCRs that were SARS-CoV-2-associated, whereas depth meant the fraction of total T cells that were SARS-CoV-2-associated. Using the MIRA data, every spike-specific TCR was mapped to the spike region that the TCR reacted to and assigned to either a CD4 or a CD8 class. Log10-transformed breadth and depth values were compared by one-way ANOVA with Sidak's multiple comparisons tests. Here the immuneACCESS table is served through TCRdb, limited to in-frame sequences with V and J called. Missing clones are a known gap in these copies; in checked studies unresolved V genes cover under half, and the rest lacks a known reason. D and trimming were read from the DNA, whereas the V and J calls and clone size are those reported in that table. This sample lists about 130,000 clones; roughly 88% were detected once. Together, the top ten hold 4% to 5.5% of the sample.

The sample's time point label is to be understood as: baseline before first vaccination. This sample's treatment or condition label indicates: meningococcal conjugate vaccine given as trial control. Vaccinee samples came from UK trials COV001 and COV002, including a single-blind randomized controlled phase 2/3 trial of AZD1222 (ChAdOx1 nCoV-19) in healthy adults. Trial participant PBMC samples were collected at day 0 and day 28 after the second dose for TCRbeta chain sequencing. For CDR1 and CDR2, the germline V gene (reference sequence) lists SGHNT and YYREEE. Its CDR3 holds 12 amino acids, cysteine through phenylalanine. Only the CDR3 DNA is retained, 36 bases long and in frame from the first base. V is shortened by 1 base, J by 7 bases, and the region joining them spans 6 bases. In regard to this clone: The specificity of this receptor is unknown. Base qualities are not at hand, and no much larger clone is one base apart.

Material: peripheral blood, obtained on day 0 of MenACWY control vaccination. The chain links TRBV5-4 with TRBJ2-1; no confident D gene assignment can be made. This TCR was sampled from an adult in good health. Here the CDR3 is given as CASSLIGNEQFF. Read as DNA, the sequence is TGTGCCAGCAGCTTGATTGGGAATGAGCAGTTCTTC. The CDR3, completed at both ends by the reference TRBV5-4 and TRBJ2-1 genes, gives the full variable domain ETGVTQSPTHLIKTRGQQVTLRCSSQSGHNTVSWYQQALGQGPQFIFQYYREEENGRGNFPPRFSGLQFPNYSSELNVNALELDDSALYLCASSLIGNEQFFGPGTRLTVL.